This record concerns one T cell receptor (beta chain) sequence. Its antigen is not identified. These data come from a study of CD8 T cells in Susac syndrome. General study results and limits: The study's TCR sequencing and HLA analysis drew on a certain number of individuals. That number was acknowledged as relatively small.

An input of about 0.45 to 1 ug of RNA was subjected to reverse transcription using random hexamers. The amplification used immunoSEQ multiplex PCR on TCR beta CDR3; it spanned 54 Vbeta and 13 Jbeta. Each CDR3 protein gets one entry after TCRdb re-called the immunoSEQ multiplex PCR reads with MiXCR. Altogether 150,000 to 200,000 distinct CDR3 sequences are present, approximately 94% being singletons, with the ten largest covering 0.09% to 0.1%. The CDR3 totals 13 residues. J was trimmed by 7 bases and V by 5 bases; bases with no gene match: 5. Peripheral blood CD8+ and CD4+ T cells were profiled by TCR beta sequencing.

The source is a human donor with multiple sclerosis. The chain recombines TRBV12-3 or TRBV12-4 with TRBJ1-2; 9 bases map to TRBD1. Specimen: CD4+ T cells from PBMCs. Written as DNA, the CDR3 is TGTGCCAGCAGTCGCCGGGACAGGGTTGGCTACACCTTC. Its translation is CASSRRDRVGYTF.